The rows below give T cell receptor beta chains drawn from one sample of a study of cytomegalovirus exposure and HLA in healthy donors. Method: immunoSEQ multiplex PCR; TCRdb's copy keeps in-frame clones and lacks some. Recorded for this sample: some 120,000 clones. The material sequenced was PBMCs. The receptors derive from a man aged 40-49 years in good health and CMV-seropositive. The CDR3 runs from the conserved cysteine through the conserved F or W. D genes are given only for firm matches.

v_gene: TRBV16; d_gene: .; j_gene: TRBJ1-5; CDR3aa: CASSQSRWASEPQHF; CDR3nt: TGTGCCAGCAGCCAATCTCGTTGGGCCTCCGAGCCCCAGCATTTT
v_gene: TRBV7-6; d_gene: TRBD1; j_gene: TRBJ2-3; CDR3aa: CASSLQGASSTDTQYF; CDR3nt: TGTGCCAGCAGCTTACAGGGGGCTTCGAGCACAGATACGCAGTATTTT
v_gene: TRBV5-5; d_gene: .; j_gene: TRBJ2-7; CDR3aa: CASSGTVEQYF; CDR3nt: TGTGCCAGCAGCGGCACAGTCGAGCAGTACTTC
v_gene: TRBV5-6; d_gene: .; j_gene: TRBJ2-1; CDR3aa: CASSLTGFWQFF; CDR3nt: TGTGCCAGCAGCCTAACAGGGTTTTGGCAGTTCTTC
v_gene: TRBV2; d_gene: .; j_gene: TRBJ1-6; CDR3aa: CASKLPDSPLHF; CDR3nt: TGTGCCAGCAAGCTTCCGGATTCACCCCTCCACTTT
v_gene: TRBV7-3; d_gene: .; j_gene: TRBJ2-6; CDR3aa: CASSLQDSGANVLTF; CDR3nt: TGTGCCAGCAGCTTACAGGACTCTGGGGCCAACGTCCTGACTTTC
v_gene: TRBV28; d_gene: .; j_gene: TRBJ1-2; CDR3aa: CASLSGGAWGGYTF; CDR3nt: TGTGCCAGTTTGTCGGGGGGCGCCTGGGGTGGCTACACCTTC
v_gene: TRBV27; d_gene: .; j_gene: TRBJ2-7; CDR3aa: CASSPGPYEQYF; CDR3nt: TGTGCCAGCAGTCCCGGTCCCTACGAGCAGTACTTC
v_gene: TRBV15; d_gene: .; j_gene: TRBJ1-4; CDR3aa: CATSIVGDYEKLFF; CDR3nt: TGTGCCACCAGTATCGTAGGGGATTATGAAAAACTGTTTTTT
v_gene: TRBV28; d_gene: .; j_gene: TRBJ2-1; CDR3aa: CASSLNPSEGFF; CDR3nt: TGTGCCAGCAGTTTAAACCCTAGTGAGGGTTTCTTC
v_gene: TRBV18; d_gene: TRBD1; j_gene: TRBJ2-7; CDR3aa: CASSSLTGVSYEQYF; CDR3nt: TGTGCCAGCTCATCTTTGACAGGGGTTTCCTACGAGCAGTACTTC
v_gene: TRBV18; d_gene: .; j_gene: TRBJ1-1; CDR3aa: CASSPRTANTEAFF; CDR3nt: TGTGCCAGCTCACCTCGGACAGCGAACACTGAAGCTTTCTTT
v_gene: TRBV7-6; d_gene: TRBD1; j_gene: TRBJ2-1; CDR3aa: CASSPRPGTGGGEQFF; CDR3nt: TGTGCCAGCAGCCCTCGTCCCGGGACAGGGGGCGGTGAGCAGTTCTTC
v_gene: TRBV27; d_gene: .; j_gene: TRBJ2-1; CDR3aa: CASSLSRSNSYNEQFF; CDR3nt: TGTGCCAGCAGTTTATCGAGGAGTAACTCCTACAATGAGCAGTTCTTC
v_gene: TRBV7-6; d_gene: .; j_gene: TRBJ1-4; CDR3aa: CASSPVLEGKLFF; CDR3nt: TGTGCCAGCAGCCCGGTACTCGAGGGAAAACTGTTTTTT
v_gene: TRBV7-9; d_gene: TRBD2; j_gene: TRBJ2-7; CDR3aa: CASHPAGGEQYF; CDR3nt: TGTGCCAGCCATCCTGCGGGGGGCGAGCAGTACTTC
v_gene: TRBV5-6; d_gene: TRBD2; j_gene: TRBJ2-7; CDR3aa: CASSLFGTSGNEQYF; CDR3nt: TGTGCCAGCAGCTTGTTTGGGACTAGCGGAAACGAGCAGTACTTC
v_gene: TRBV5-4; d_gene: .; j_gene: TRBJ2-6; CDR3aa: CANSLAVSGANVLTF; CDR3nt: TGTGCCAACAGCTTGGCAGTCTCTGGGGCCAACGTCCTGACTTTC
v_gene: TRBV7-8; d_gene: TRBD1; j_gene: TRBJ1-3; CDR3aa: CASSRDRDNTIYF; CDR3nt: TGTGCCAGCAGCCGGGACAGGGACAACACCATATATTTT
v_gene: TRBV6-6; d_gene: .; j_gene: TRBJ1-1; CDR3aa: CASSYPQGGNTEAFF; CDR3nt: TGTGCCAGCAGTTACCCACAGGGTGGTAACACTGAAGCTTTCTTT
v_gene: TRBV9; d_gene: .; j_gene: TRBJ2-1; CDR3aa: CASSTRREFSYNEQFF; CDR3nt: TGTGCCAGCAGCACCAGGAGGGAATTCTCCTACAATGAGCAGTTCTTC
v_gene: TRBV28; d_gene: TRBD1; j_gene: TRBJ1-4; CDR3aa: CASSLTGGEEKLFF; CDR3nt: TGTGCCAGCAGTTTGACAGGGGGCGAGGAAAAACTGTTTTTT
v_gene: TRBV9; d_gene: TRBD2; j_gene: TRBJ2-7; CDR3aa: CASSESGTRSEQYF; CDR3nt: TGTGCCAGCAGCGAAAGCGGGACTAGGTCCGAGCAGTACTTC
v_gene: TRBV11-2; d_gene: .; j_gene: TRBJ2-7; CDR3aa: CASSLGADSYYEQYF; CDR3nt: TGTGCCAGCAGCTTAGGAGCGGACTCTTACTACGAGCAGTACTTC
v_gene: TRBV5-4; d_gene: .; j_gene: TRBJ1-4; CDR3aa: CASSRGGEGREKLFF; CDR3nt: TGTGCCAGCAGCCGTGGGGGGGAGGGTCGCGAAAAACTGTTTTTT
v_gene: TRBV5-1; d_gene: .; j_gene: TRBJ1-4; CDR3aa: CASSLVAAPNEKLFF; CDR3nt: TGCGCCAGCAGCTTGGTAGCAGCCCCTAATGAAAAACTGTTTTTT
v_gene: TRBV2; d_gene: .; j_gene: TRBJ1-5; CDR3aa: CASSSGRRGDQPQHF; CDR3nt: TGTGCCAGCAGTTCCGGGCGGCGGGGCGATCAGCCCCAGCATTTT
v_gene: TRBV4-2; d_gene: .; j_gene: TRBJ1-1; CDR3aa: CASSQDRDWWAEAFF; CDR3nt: TGTGCCAGCAGCCAGGACCGGGATTGGTGGGCTGAAGCCTTCTTT
v_gene: TRBV10-3; d_gene: TRBD1; j_gene: TRBJ1-4; CDR3aa: CAIGTDHNEKLFF; CDR3nt: TGTGCCATCGGGACAGATCATAATGAAAAACTGTTTTTT
v_gene: TRBV6-5; d_gene: .; j_gene: TRBJ1-6; CDR3aa: CASRARVESPLHF; CDR3nt: TGTGCCAGCAGGGCCAGGGTTGAATCACCCCTCCACTTT